This record covers a single T cell receptor beta chain. This CDR3 has 14 amino acids. V lost 3 bases, J lost 4 bases, and 12 bases lay in between. The germline V gene has CDR1 WNHNN and CDR2 SYGVQD (reference sequence). The data stem from a study of cytomegalovirus exposure and HLA in healthy donors. A multiplex PCR was run with 60 Vbeta primers and 13 Jbeta primers. Sequencing used immunoSEQ multiplex PCR; TCRdb keeps in-frame clones, though not all of them. The sample holds about 160,000 clones. The rearrangement links TRBV10-1 to TRBJ2-5, with D perhaps TRBD1 (6 bases). The receptor was isolated from a man aged 25 to 45 in good health and CMV-seronegative. The sequenced material came from PBMCs. CDR3 coding DNA: TGCGCCAGCAGTGATGCGGGCAGGGGAGAGACCCAGTACTTC. Protein sequence: CASSDAGRGETQYF.